Presented here are 14 T cell receptor beta chains from one specimen sequenced in a study of human T cells and chemical hapten exposure. TCRdb independently ran MiXCR on the RACE reads; one entry per CDR3 protein. The table has some 180,000 distinct CDR3 sequences, more than 20% seen once; the top ten hold around 2.5%. Specified time point: patch test 3, about 24 weeks after DPC sensitization. Treatment meaning: therapeutic diphenylcyclopropenone sensitization with weekly scalp DPC. The sequencing here drew on whole blood, taken in connection with sensitization to the hapten diphenylcyclopropenone (DPC). The receptors stem from a woman between 35 and 50 years old with alopecia areata. Some clones in this sample may be carry-over from other donors' samples.

The CDR3 sequence is CASGLAGGATGELFF. Written as DNA, the CDR3 is TGCGCCAGCGGGCTAGCGGGAGGGGCCACCGGGGAGCTGTTTTTT. The chain links TRBV4-1 to TRBJ2-2; the match to TRBD2 covers 12 bases. CDR3 size: 15 residues. Germline V gene lookup returns CDR1 MGHRA and CDR2 YSYEKL. J gave up 4 bases and V 8 bases, and 5 bases lay outside the gene matches.

This clonotype showed up just a few times. The V and J genes are TRBV29-1 and TRBJ2-1; the D is unclear. This CDR3 is 11 amino acids long. Between the trimmed V and J ends, which lost 3 bases and 8 bases, there was a span of 8 bases. CDR1 and CDR2 from the germline V gene are SQVTM and ANQGSEA. CDR3 nucleotides: TGCAGCGTTGATATCGCCGATGAGCAGTTCTTC. Amino acids: CSVDIADEQFF.

V usage is TRBV28 and J usage is TRBJ2-7; a possible D gene is TRBD2 (6 bases). The CDR3 loop spans 15 amino acids. The V and J ends lost 5 bases and 4 bases respectively, with 18 bases between them. The germline gives CDR1 MDHEN, CDR2 SYDVKM. CDR3 sequence: CASSHPPGLLYEQYF. The CDR3 region has the DNA TGTGCCAGCAGTCATCCGCCGGGACTTCTTTACGAGCAGTACTTC.

Ten or more counts support this clonotype. The rearrangement uses TRBV6-4 and TRBJ2-2; D unclear. Germline CDR1 and CDR2: MRHNA and SNTAGT. Between the trimmed V and J ends, which lost 0 bases and 3 bases, there was a span of 2 bases. The CDR3 extends over 13 amino acids. In nucleotides, the CDR3 is TGTGCCAGCAGTGACTCCTACACCGGGGAGCTGTTTTTT. This gives the protein CASSDSYTGELFF.

Only one count was recorded for this clonotype. This chain connects TRBV5-1 to TRBJ2-7; TRBD1 agrees at 7 bases. Per germline, CDR1 SGHRS and CDR2 YFSETQ. The CDR3 spans 14 residues. V trimming: 0 bases; J trimming: 4 bases; junction bases outside the gene matches: 4. The CDR3 region has the DNA TGCGCCAGCAGCTTGGTTACAGGGGAGTACGAGCAGTACTTC. Its translation is CASSLVTGEYEQYF.

There are a few counts of this clonotype. The gene calls are TRBV7-2 and TRBJ2-1; 7 bases agree with TRBD2. V was clipped by 5 bases and J by 9 bases; unmatched bases: 7. CDR1 and CDR2 from the germline V gene are SGHTA and FQGNSA. The length of the CDR3 is 13 residues. The CDR3 region is CASSRTRGSEQFF. As DNA, the CDR3 is TGTGCCAGCAGCCGGACTAGAGGGAGTGAGCAGTTCTTC.

This clonotype occurred a few times. The genes are TRBV20-1 and TRBJ2-7; 8 positions match TRBD2. CDR3 length: 13 residues. Per the germline V gene, CDR1 is DFQATT and CDR2 is SNEGSKA (reference sequence). The V segment lost 6 bases and the J segment 3 bases; nucleotides outside the gene matches: 7. In DNA form, the CDR3 reads TGCAGTGCCCCCCCCGGGACTAGCTACGAGCAGTACTTC. Translated, it gives CSAPPGTSYEQYF.

This chain connects TRBV12-3 or TRBV12-4 to TRBJ2-6; no clear D gene. Trimming stripped 3 bases from V and 0 bases from J, with 6 bases between. CDR3 length: 15 residues. The DNA of the CDR3 is TGTGCCAGCAGTTTGGATATCTCTGGGGCCAACGTCCTGACTTTC. This translates into CASSLDISGANVLTF.

The genes are TRBV10-3 and TRBJ1-3; TRBD1 might be the D (5 bases). This CDR3 spans 14 amino acids. Germline CDR1 reads ENHRY; CDR2 reads SYGVKD. Trimming took off 8 bases at V and 0 bases at J, with 11 bases between the two ends. The CDR3 reads CAIFDSSSGNTIYF. CDR3 in DNA: TGTGCCATCTTCGACAGTAGCTCTGGAAACACCATATATTTT.

This clonotype was detected only a few times. This chain uses TRBV29-1 with TRBJ2-1, with 8 bases fitting TRBD2. The CDR3 is made up of 14 amino acids. Trimming removed 6 bases from V and 4 bases from J; junction bases left unmatched: 8. Germline values: CDR1 SQVTM, CDR2 ANQGSEA. CDR3 amino acids: CSVRGASGYNEQFF. CDR3 nucleotide sequence: TGCAGCGTCCGAGGGGCTAGCGGGTACAATGAGCAGTTCTTC.

V is TRBV28 and J is TRBJ2-1; 7 bases match TRBD2. With 5 bases clipped from V and 8 bases from J, the junction kept 12 bases outside the gene matches. From germline, CDR1 is MDHEN and CDR2 SYDVKM. The CDR3 totals 15 residues. CDR3: CASSPWTRSMDEQFF. In DNA form, the CDR3 reads TGTGCCAGCAGTCCCTGGACTAGGTCTATGGATGAGCAGTTCTTC.

V usage is TRBV20-1 and J usage is TRBJ1-6, with 7 nucleotides matching TRBD1. This CDR3 has 14 residues. Germline V gives CDR1 DFQATT, CDR2 SNEGSKA (reference sequence). V shed 0 bases, J shed 8 bases, and the junction held 4 bases outside the gene matches. CDR3 in DNA: TGCAGTGCTAGAGATGACAGGGCGGATTCACCCCTCCACTTT. Translated, it gives CSARDDRADSPLHF.

A few counts support this clonotype. The V gene is TRBV20-1, the J gene TRBJ2-3; D not resolved. This CDR3 has 15 amino acids. V shed 2 bases and J shed 0 bases, with 12 bases lying between them. Germline CDR1 is DFQATT and CDR2 is SNEGSKA (reference sequence). Here the CDR3 reads CSARFFRLSTDTQYF. CDR3 bases: TGCAGTGCTAGATTTTTCCGTCTTAGCACAGATACGCAGTATTTT.

This chain connects TRBV6-1 to TRBJ1-5; D gene ambiguous. Germline CDR1 is MNHNS and CDR2 is SASEGT. The CDR3 is made up of 13 amino acids. V lost 5 bases, J lost 5 bases, and 10 bases lay in between. CDR3 region: CASSFSEDQPQHF. The CDR3 bases are TGTGCCAGCAGTTTTAGCGAAGATCAGCCCCAGCATTTT.